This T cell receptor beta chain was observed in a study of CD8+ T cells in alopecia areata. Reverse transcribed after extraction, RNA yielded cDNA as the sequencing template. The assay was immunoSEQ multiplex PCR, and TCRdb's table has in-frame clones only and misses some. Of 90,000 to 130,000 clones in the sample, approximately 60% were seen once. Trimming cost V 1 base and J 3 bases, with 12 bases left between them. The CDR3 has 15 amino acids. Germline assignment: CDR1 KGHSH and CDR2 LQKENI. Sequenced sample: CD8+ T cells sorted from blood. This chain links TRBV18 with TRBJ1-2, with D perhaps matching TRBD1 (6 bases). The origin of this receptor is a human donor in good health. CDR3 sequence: CASSPLNRVYYGYTF. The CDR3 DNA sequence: TGTGCCAGCTCACCACTTAACAGGGTCTACTATGGCTACACCTTC.